The 4 T cell receptor beta chains given below trace back to one sample, sequenced in a study of somatic mutations in cytotoxic T cells in rheumatoid arthritis listed by TCRdb under 2017. The receptor library was made with the immunoSEQ multiplex PCR assay. TCRdb stores this immuneACCESS table with in-frame sequences only. Part of the clones is absent; in the studies checked, under half of the shortfall reflects unresolved V genes, and no reason is known for the rest. The sample table records about 26,000 clones; 82% of these occur just once. About 5.2% of the sample is taken by the ten largest. Input material: CD8+ T cells sorted from blood. The receptor source for this set is a man aged 45-65 years in good health.

The chain employs TRBV4-1 and TRBJ1-2; D is undetermined. Per germline, CDR1 MGHRA and CDR2 YSYEKL. Trimming pared 2 bases from V and 3 bases from J, leaving 13 bases between. The CDR3 is 15 amino acids. Here the CDR3 reads CASSQNPTSHYGYTF. CDR3 in DNA: TGCGCCAGCAGCCAAAACCCCACGAGTCACTATGGCTACACCTTC.

This sequence joins TRBV19 and TRBJ2-7; 7 positions match TRBD2. CDR1 and CDR2 from the germline V gene are LNHDA and SQIVND (reference sequence). The CDR3 spans 17 residues. V trimming: 0 bases; J trimming: 6 bases; junction bases outside the gene matches: 14. This chain's CDR3 is CASSIDPLVGRAVEQYF. The CDR3 nucleotides read TGTGCCAGTAGTATAGATCCCTTAGTAGGGAGGGCCGTCGAGCAGTACTTC. Full variable domain (missing parts from reference TRBV19 and TRBJ2-7): DGGITQSPKYLFRKEGQNVTLSCEQNLNHDAMYWYRQDPGQGLRLIYYSQIVNDFQKGDIAEGYSVSREKKESFPLTVTSAQKNPTAFYLCASSIDPLVGRAVEQYFGPGTRLTVT.

The rearrangement joins TRBV9 to TRBJ2-5; D perhaps matches TRBD2 (5 bases). Germline CDR1 SGDLS, CDR2 YYNGEE. V was clipped by 3 bases and J by 2 bases, with 11 bases between them. The CDR3 is 14 amino acids. The DNA of the CDR3 is TGTGCCAGCAGCGGCCAGAGCGGACAAGAGACCCAGTACTTC. Protein product: CASSGQSGQETQYF.

The chain has TRBV5-5 and TRBJ1-2; 10 nucleotides agree with TRBD1. Trimming took 0 bases from V and 4 from J; bases not matched to a gene: 6. Looked up from germline, CDR1 is SGHKS and CDR2 is YYEKEE (reference sequence). The length of the CDR3 is 16 residues. The CDR3 protein is CASSLETGGGGYGYTF. CDR3 nucleotides: TGTGCCAGCAGCTTGGAGACAGGGGGCGGTGGCTATGGCTACACCTTC.